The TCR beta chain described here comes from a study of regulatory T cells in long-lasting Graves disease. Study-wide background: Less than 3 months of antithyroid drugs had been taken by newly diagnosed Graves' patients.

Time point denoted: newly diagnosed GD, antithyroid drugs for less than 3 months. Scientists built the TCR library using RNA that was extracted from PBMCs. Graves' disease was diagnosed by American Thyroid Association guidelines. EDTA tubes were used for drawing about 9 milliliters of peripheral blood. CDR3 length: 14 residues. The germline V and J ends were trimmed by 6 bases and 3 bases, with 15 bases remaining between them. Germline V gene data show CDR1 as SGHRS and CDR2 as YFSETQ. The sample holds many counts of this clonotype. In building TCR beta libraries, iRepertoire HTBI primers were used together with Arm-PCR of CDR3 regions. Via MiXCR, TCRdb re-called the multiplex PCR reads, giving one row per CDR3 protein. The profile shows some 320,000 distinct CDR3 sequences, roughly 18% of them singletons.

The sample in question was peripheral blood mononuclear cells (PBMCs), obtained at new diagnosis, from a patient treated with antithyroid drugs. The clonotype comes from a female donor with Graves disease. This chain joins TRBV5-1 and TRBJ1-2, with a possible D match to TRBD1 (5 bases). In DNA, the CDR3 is TGCGCCAGCATCCCGGGAGGGGAGGACTATGGCTACACCTTC. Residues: CASIPGGEDYGYTF.